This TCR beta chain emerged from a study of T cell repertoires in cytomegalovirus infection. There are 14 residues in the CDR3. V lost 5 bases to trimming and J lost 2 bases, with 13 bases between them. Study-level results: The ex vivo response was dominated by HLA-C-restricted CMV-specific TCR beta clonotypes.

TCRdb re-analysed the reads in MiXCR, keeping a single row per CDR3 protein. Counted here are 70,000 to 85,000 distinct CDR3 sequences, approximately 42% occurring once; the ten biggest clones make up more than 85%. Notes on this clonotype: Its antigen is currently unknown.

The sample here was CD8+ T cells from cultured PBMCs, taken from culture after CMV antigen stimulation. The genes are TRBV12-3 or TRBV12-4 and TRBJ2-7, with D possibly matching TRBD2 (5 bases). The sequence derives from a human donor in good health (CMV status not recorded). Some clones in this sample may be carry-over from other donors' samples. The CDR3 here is CASSPEGAAYEQYF. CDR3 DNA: TGTGCCAGCAGTCCCGAAGGAGCGGCCTACGAGCAGTACTTC.